This T cell receptor (beta chain) was retrieved from a study of human thymus T cells. This clone was seen only once. Germline V lookup: CDR1 SEHNR, CDR2 FQNEAQ (reference sequence). The CDR3 is 11 amino acids. V lost 4 bases, J lost 8 bases, and 0 bases stayed unmatched. Method: immunoSEQ multiplex PCR; TCRdb's copy keeps in-frame clones and lacks some. The sample holds 45,000 to 75,000 clones, nearly 95% seen once. During surgery, about 0.5-1 mL peripheral blood was drawn from four of eight donors. The material sequenced was blood. This sequence originates from a boy under two years old with a congenital heart defect but otherwise immunologically healthy. The chain links TRBV7-9 to TRBJ2-3, with 7 bases aligning to TRBD1. The DNA for the CDR3 is TGTGCCAGCAGCTCAGGGGGTACGCAGTATTTT. This encodes CASSSGGTQYF.